This is a list of T cell receptor beta chains from one sample in a study of cytotoxic CD8 clonotypes in ibrutinib-treated CLL. Using immunoSEQ multiplex PCR, the repertoire was profiled, and TCRdb retains in-frame clones only, with some absent. The sample includes 35,000 to 40,000 clones, about three quarters of them seen just once. This sample comprised PBMCs, obtained at disease progression, from a patient treated with ibrutinib. Every receptor here comes from a human donor with chronic lymphocytic leukemia. The CDR3 runs from the conserved cysteine through the conserved F or W. Fields, in order: J gene, V gene, D gene, clone size, CDR3 DNA, CDR3 protein. The D gene is left open where the match is weak. Only part of the rows carry a size: once, few, many, or a class if the clone is expanded.

j_call: TRBJ2-3
v_call: TRBV9
d_call: NA
clone_size: NA
cdr3_nt: TGTGCCAGCAGCGTAGAGTTCGAAAATACGCAGTATTTT
cdr3_aa: CASSVEFENTQYF

j_call: TRBJ1-1
v_call: TRBV6-6
d_call: NA
clone_size: once
cdr3_nt: TGTGCCAGCACCAGATTGGGGGAGAACACTGAAGCTTTCTTT
cdr3_aa: CASTRLGENTEAFF

j_call: TRBJ2-7
v_call: TRBV7-8
d_call: TRBD2
clone_size: few
cdr3_nt: TGTGCCAGCAGCTCGCGGGAGGGCACCTACGAGCAGTACTTC
cdr3_aa: CASSSREGTYEQYF

j_call: TRBJ2-7
v_call: TRBV5-1
d_call: TRBD2
clone_size: NA
cdr3_nt: TGCGCCAGCAGCTCCGGACTAGGTGCCTACGAGCAGTACTTC
cdr3_aa: CASSSGLGAYEQYF

j_call: TRBJ2-3
v_call: TRBV19
d_call: TRBD2
clone_size: NA
cdr3_nt: TGTTCAGCGAGCGGGACCACAGATACGCAGTATTTT
cdr3_aa: CSASGTTDTQYF

j_call: TRBJ1-1
v_call: TRBV7-9
d_call: TRBD1
clone_size: NA
cdr3_nt: TGTGCCAGCAGCCTCGAACAGGGGGCTGTAGCTTTCTTT
cdr3_aa: CASSLEQGAVAFF

j_call: TRBJ2-3
v_call: TRBV19
d_call: TRBD2
clone_size: NA
cdr3_nt: TGTGCCAGTAGTCTTCTAGCGGGAGAGGGAGATACGCAGTATTTT
cdr3_aa: CASSLLAGEGDTQYF

j_call: TRBJ2-1
v_call: TRBV2
d_call: NA
clone_size: NA
cdr3_nt: TGTGCCAGCAGTGGTTGGTACAATGAGCAGTTCTTC
cdr3_aa: CASSGWYNEQFF

j_call: TRBJ1-4
v_call: TRBV28
d_call: NA
clone_size: NA
cdr3_nt: TGTGCCAGCAGTCCTGACTCAGGGGCTGGGGCTGAAAAACTGTTTTTT
cdr3_aa: CASSPDSGAGAEKLFF

j_call: TRBJ1-2
v_call: TRBV14
d_call: NA
clone_size: NA
cdr3_nt: TGTGCCAGCAGCCAAGATCCTTTCTATGGCTACACCTTC
cdr3_aa: CASSQDPFYGYTF

j_call: TRBJ1-1
v_call: TRBV29-1
d_call: NA
clone_size: NA
cdr3_nt: TGCAGCGTTGACCACCTGAACACTGAAGCTTTCTTT
cdr3_aa: CSVDHLNTEAFF

j_call: TRBJ1-5
v_call: TRBV6-1
d_call: NA
clone_size: few
cdr3_nt: TGTGCCAGCAGTAACAGGGACCATCAGCCCCAGCATTTT
cdr3_aa: CASSNRDHQPQHF

j_call: TRBJ2-1
v_call: TRBV7-6
d_call: NA
clone_size: NA
cdr3_nt: TGTGCCAGCAGCGAGACTAGTCGGAATGAGCAGTTCTTC
cdr3_aa: CASSETSRNEQFF

j_call: TRBJ1-1
v_call: TRBV5-4
d_call: NA
clone_size: NA
cdr3_nt: TGTGCCGTCAAATCAAAAGGGGTTTACACTGAAGCTTTCTTT
cdr3_aa: CAVKSKGVYTEAFF

j_call: TRBJ2-5
v_call: TRBV16
d_call: TRBD1
clone_size: NA
cdr3_nt: TGTGCCAGCAGCCCCGTGGGACAGCAAGAGACCCAGTACTTC
cdr3_aa: CASSPVGQQETQYF

j_call: TRBJ1-5
v_call: TRBV5-4
d_call: NA
clone_size: NA
cdr3_nt: TGTGCCAGCAGCTTCGAAGGGAATCAGCCCCAGCATTTT
cdr3_aa: CASSFEGNQPQHF

j_call: TRBJ2-3
v_call: TRBV7-2
d_call: TRBD2
clone_size: few
cdr3_nt: TGTGCCAGCAGCGCGACTAGCGGGGCGGGGGCAGATACGCAGTATTTT
cdr3_aa: CASSATSGAGADTQYF

j_call: TRBJ2-2
v_call: TRBV7-2
d_call: NA
clone_size: few
cdr3_nt: TGTGCCAGCAGCCTCTTACGGGCCGGGGAGCTGTTTTTT
cdr3_aa: CASSLLRAGELFF

j_call: TRBJ2-3
v_call: TRBV6-4
d_call: NA
clone_size: NA
cdr3_nt: TGTGCCAGCAGTGCCGGGACCACAGATACGCAGTATTTT
cdr3_aa: CASSAGTTDTQYF

j_call: TRBJ1-3
v_call: TRBV19
d_call: NA
clone_size: NA
cdr3_nt: TGTGCCAGTAGAAAAGCAGGGGAAGGGTCTGGAAACACCATATATTTT
cdr3_aa: CASRKAGEGSGNTIYF

j_call: TRBJ2-6
v_call: TRBV10-3
d_call: NA
clone_size: NA
cdr3_nt: TGTGCCATCAGAAGGGGGGATTCGGTCTCTGGGGCCAACGTCCTGACTTTC
cdr3_aa: CAIRRGDSVSGANVLTF

j_call: TRBJ2-7
v_call: TRBV11-1
d_call: TRBD2
clone_size: NA
cdr3_nt: TGTGCCAGCAGCTCGTCCGTGGGGGGGATCGAGCAGTACTTC
cdr3_aa: CASSSSVGGIEQYF

j_call: TRBJ2-5
v_call: TRBV30
d_call: NA
clone_size: NA
cdr3_nt: TGTGCCTGGAGCGGGGGACATCAAGAGACCCAGTACTTC
cdr3_aa: CAWSGGHQETQYF

j_call: TRBJ2-1
v_call: TRBV11-3
d_call: NA
clone_size: NA
cdr3_nt: TGTGCCAGCAGCCGGAATGAGAATGAGCAGTTCTTC
cdr3_aa: CASSRNENEQFF

j_call: TRBJ2-7
v_call: TRBV6-5
d_call: TRBD1
clone_size: NA
cdr3_nt: TGTGCCAGCAGCTCCGGGACAGACTACGAGCAGTACTTC
cdr3_aa: CASSSGTDYEQYF

j_call: TRBJ1-2
v_call: TRBV5-1
d_call: NA
clone_size: few
cdr3_nt: TGCGCCAGCAGCTTGGAGTCAGCTAACTATGGCTACACCTTC
cdr3_aa: CASSLESANYGYTF

j_call: TRBJ2-1
v_call: TRBV28
d_call: NA
clone_size: NA
cdr3_nt: TGTGCCAGCAGTTCTAGGACGTACAATGAGCAGTTCTTC
cdr3_aa: CASSSRTYNEQFF

j_call: TRBJ2-7
v_call: TRBV6-5
d_call: NA
clone_size: NA
cdr3_nt: TGTGCCAGCAGTTACTCGATGGAGGGGCGGTACGAGCAGTACTTC
cdr3_aa: CASSYSMEGRYEQYF

j_call: TRBJ2-2
v_call: TRBV27
d_call: NA
clone_size: NA
cdr3_nt: TGTGCCAGCAGACTAGCCACGAACACCGGGGAGCTGTTTTTT
cdr3_aa: CASRLATNTGELFF

j_call: TRBJ1-5
v_call: TRBV6-1
d_call: NA
clone_size: NA
cdr3_nt: TGTGCCAGCAGTGAAAATTGGAATAGCAATCAGCCCCAGCATTTT
cdr3_aa: CASSENWNSNQPQHF

j_call: TRBJ1-6
v_call: TRBV5-1
d_call: TRBD1
clone_size: few
cdr3_nt: TGCGCCAGCAGTTTCGACAGGGCCTTCTCACCCCTCCACTTT
cdr3_aa: CASSFDRAFSPLHF

j_call: TRBJ1-2
v_call: TRBV18
d_call: TRBD1
clone_size: NA
cdr3_nt: TGTGCCAGCTCCCCAGGGACAGGGAGAACGAATGGCTACACCTTC
cdr3_aa: CASSPGTGRTNGYTF

j_call: TRBJ1-2
v_call: TRBV5-4
d_call: NA
clone_size: NA
cdr3_nt: TGTGCCAGCAGCCCGGACAGATACTATGGCTACACCTTC
cdr3_aa: CASSPDRYYGYTF

j_call: TRBJ1-6
v_call: TRBV18
d_call: NA
clone_size: few
cdr3_nt: TGTGCCAGCGCAAAGGGGGGGAATAATTCACCCCTCCACTTT
cdr3_aa: CASAKGGNNSPLHF

j_call: TRBJ1-5
v_call: TRBV18
d_call: TRBD1
clone_size: NA
cdr3_nt: TGTGCCAGCTCACTGGAACAGGGGGCGCGGGGTCAGCCCCAGCATTTT
cdr3_aa: CASSLEQGARGQPQHF

j_call: TRBJ1-2
v_call: TRBV6-5
d_call: NA
clone_size: NA
cdr3_nt: TGTGCCAGCAGTCAACCGGGGCCCCTTAAGGGCTACACCTTC
cdr3_aa: CASSQPGPLKGYTF

j_call: TRBJ2-1
v_call: TRBV5-4
d_call: TRBD2
clone_size: once
cdr3_nt: TGTGCCAGCAGCCAAAGGGCCGGGAGGATGAATGAGCAGTTCTTC
cdr3_aa: CASSQRAGRMNEQFF

j_call: TRBJ2-6
v_call: TRBV5-1
d_call: TRBD1
clone_size: NA
cdr3_nt: TGCGCCAGCAGCCATGGACAGGGCAGCTCTGGGGCCAACGTCCTGACTTTC
cdr3_aa: CASSHGQGSSGANVLTF

j_call: TRBJ2-7
v_call: TRBV7-9
d_call: TRBD2
clone_size: NA
cdr3_nt: TGTGCCAGCAGCTTTTCACTAGCGGGAAACGAGCAGTACTTC
cdr3_aa: CASSFSLAGNEQYF

j_call: TRBJ1-4
v_call: TRBV4-1
d_call: NA
clone_size: NA
cdr3_nt: TGCGCCAGCAGCCGTCTCAATAATGAAAAACTGTTTTTT
cdr3_aa: CASSRLNNEKLFF

j_call: TRBJ2-1
v_call: TRBV27
d_call: NA
clone_size: NA
cdr3_nt: TGTGCCAGCAGTTTATTCGGCTGGGCCCGGGATGAGCAGTTCTTC
cdr3_aa: CASSLFGWARDEQFF

j_call: TRBJ2-5
v_call: TRBV5-1
d_call: NA
clone_size: NA
cdr3_nt: TGCGCCAGCAGCTTGGGGGCAGACTTCTACCAAGAGACCCAGTACTTC
cdr3_aa: CASSLGADFYQETQYF

j_call: TRBJ2-5
v_call: TRBV4-2
d_call: TRBD2
clone_size: NA
cdr3_nt: TGTGCCAGCAGCCAAGAAGGGGGTCTAGCGGGGCAAGAGACCCAGTACTTC
cdr3_aa: CASSQEGGLAGQETQYF

j_call: TRBJ1-1
v_call: TRBV18
d_call: NA
clone_size: NA
cdr3_nt: TGTGCCAGCTCACCAGCCAGTCTGAACACTGAAGCTTTCTTT
cdr3_aa: CASSPASLNTEAFF

j_call: TRBJ2-3
v_call: TRBV11-2
d_call: NA
clone_size: few
cdr3_nt: TGTGCCAGCAGCTTTAACACAGATACGCAGTATTTT
cdr3_aa: CASSFNTDTQYF

j_call: TRBJ2-2
v_call: TRBV19
d_call: NA
clone_size: few
cdr3_nt: TGTGCCAGTAGTGATACAGGGAACACCGGGGAGCTGTTTTTT
cdr3_aa: CASSDTGNTGELFF

j_call: TRBJ2-7
v_call: TRBV25-1
d_call: TRBD1
clone_size: NA
cdr3_nt: TGTGCCAGCAGTGTCCCGAAAGGGACAGGGGAATCCTACGAGCAGTACTTC
cdr3_aa: CASSVPKGTGESYEQYF

j_call: TRBJ2-1
v_call: TRBV7-9
d_call: TRBD2
clone_size: NA
cdr3_nt: TGTGCCAGCAGCTTAAGCCCTCTAGCGGGAGGGGTCAATGAGCAGTTCTTC
cdr3_aa: CASSLSPLAGGVNEQFF

j_call: TRBJ2-2
v_call: TRBV6-5
d_call: TRBD2
clone_size: NA
cdr3_nt: TGTGCCAGCAGTTACCTGACTAGCGTACGGGGTGGGGAGCTGTTTTTT
cdr3_aa: CASSYLTSVRGGELFF